This is a list of T cell receptor beta chains from one sample in a study of T cell repertoires in cytomegalovirus infection. Their recognized antigens are unknown. TCRdb called the reads again in MiXCR, with one record for every CDR3 protein. The data contain around 500,000 distinct CDR3 sequences, roughly 43% of them singletons. The sample in question was cultured PBMCs, obtained from culture after CMV antigen stimulation. The receptors were gathered from a human donor in good health (CMV status not recorded). Some clones in this sample may be carry-over from other donors' samples. Both conserved end residues are part of each CDR3. The D gene is left open where the match is weak. Only some rows state a clone size, as once, few, many or a class for expanded clones.

TRBJ2-7	TRBV12-3/TRBV12-4	.	TRBD2	CASSSAASGLSREQYF	TGTGCCAGCAGTTCCGCGGCTAGCGGGCTATCGCGCGAGCAGTACTTC
TRBJ2-7	TRBV7-2	.	.	CASSLSGMYEQYF	TGTGCCAGCAGCTTAAGTGGTATGTACGAGCAGTACTTC
TRBJ1-1	TRBV13	.	.	CASSVLSFEAFF	TGTGCCAGCAGCGTGCTAAGTTTTGAAGCTTTCTTT
TRBJ2-7	TRBV29-1	.	.	CSVTTPAYEQYF	TGCAGCGTCACTACCCCCGCCTACGAGCAGTACTTC
TRBJ2-5	TRBV7-2	few	.	CASSFKGGVATQYF	TGTGCCAGCAGCTTTAAGGGGGGGGTAGCGACCCAGTACTTC
TRBJ1-5	TRBV7-2	few	.	CASSRMGGSGNQPQHF	TGTGCCAGCAGCCGTATGGGTGGGTCAGGCAATCAGCCCCAGCATTTT
TRBJ1-5	TRBV12-3/TRBV12-4	.	.	CASSRQFNQPQHF	TGTGCCAGCAGTCGACAGTTCAATCAGCCCCAGCATTTT
TRBJ2-7	TRBV7-9	few	TRBD1	CASSSNTGGRPFSYEQYF	TGTGCCAGCAGCTCCAACACAGGGGGCCGCCCTTTTTCCTACGAGCAGTACTTC
TRBJ2-7	TRBV4-1	.	.	CASSPYGKAYEQYF	TGCGCCAGCAGCCCCTACGGCAAGGCATACGAGCAGTACTTC
TRBJ1-1	TRBV7-4	.	TRBD1	CASSYPGGTEAFF	TGTGCCAGCAGCTACCCAGGGGGCACTGAAGCTTTCTTT
TRBJ1-2	TRBV19	few	.	CASALAVGYGYTF	TGTGCCAGTGCCCTTGCGGTAGGGTATGGCTACACCTTC
TRBJ2-2	TRBV7-2	many	TRBD2	CASSSLAGGTGELFF	TGTGCCAGCAGCTCCCTAGCGGGGGGCACCGGGGAGCTGTTTTTT
TRBJ2-1	TRBV23-1	.	.	CASSRRKLYNEQFF	TGCGCCAGCAGTAGGCGGAAACTCTACAATGAGCAGTTCTTC
TRBJ1-1	TRBV20-1	.	.	CSSLRYRVGTEAFF	TGCAGTTCCCTTAGGTACAGGGTTGGCACTGAAGCTTTCTTT
TRBJ1-2	TRBV6-6	.	.	CASSYNVARAYYGYTF	TGTGCCAGCAGTTACAACGTTGCCAGGGCGTACTATGGCTACACCTTC
TRBJ1-1	TRBV7-2	.	.	CASLQTLNTEAFF	TGTGCCAGTTTGCAGACCTTGAACACTGAAGCTTTCTTT
TRBJ2-5	TRBV5-4	.	TRBD2	CASGLLGRESIPETQYF	TGTGCCAGCGGCCTTTTGGGGCGGGAGAGCATCCCTGAGACCCAGTACTTC
TRBJ2-6	TRBV28	once	.	CASSQGANVLTF	TGTGCCAGCAGTCAGGGGGCCAACGTCCTGACTTTC
TRBJ2-3	TRBV7-2	.	.	CASSLTTSPDTQYF	TGTGCCAGCAGCCTGACTACCAGTCCAGATACGCAGTATTTT
TRBJ2-3	TRBV4-3	.	TRBD2	CASSQDFQAGLDTQYF	TGCGCCAGCAGCCAAGACTTTCAAGCGGGACTAGATACGCAGTATTTT
TRBJ2-5	TRBV20-1	.	.	CSVEGPGETQYF	TGCAGTGTGGAGGGTCCTGGGGAGACCCAGTACTTC
TRBJ2-1	TRBV7-2	.	TRBD2	CASSLAPPAGGPDEQFF	TGTGCCAGCAGCTTAGCGCCGCCGGCGGGAGGGCCCGATGAGCAGTTCTTC
TRBJ2-2	TRBV11-2	.	.	CASSLDLWGKNTGELFF	TGTGCCAGCAGCTTAGATCTCTGGGGGAAGAACACCGGGGAGCTGTTTTTT
TRBJ2-2	TRBV5-1	few	TRBD2	CASSPLAESRTGELFF	TGCGCCAGCAGCCCCCTAGCGGAGTCCAGAACCGGGGAGCTGTTTTTT